This TCR beta chain emerged from a study of blood T cell repertoires in COVID-19. TCRdb keeps only in-frame clones here, not all; method: immunoSEQ multiplex PCR. The sample includes some 180,000 clones, 84% of them seen just once. With 1 base removed from V and 10 bases from J, the gap between germline ends came to 13 bases. Germline values: CDR1 SGHAT, CDR2 FQNNGV. The CDR3 extends over 13 amino acids. The J gene is TRBJ1-1, the V gene TRBV11-2; TRBD1 might be the D (5 bases). The specimen sequenced was peripheral blood. This receptor was taken from a human donor in a cohort sampled during active COVID-19. CDR3 residues: CASSLAGALPAFF. In DNA form, the CDR3 reads TGTGCCAGCAGCTTAGCTGGGGCGCTTCCAGCTTTCTTT.